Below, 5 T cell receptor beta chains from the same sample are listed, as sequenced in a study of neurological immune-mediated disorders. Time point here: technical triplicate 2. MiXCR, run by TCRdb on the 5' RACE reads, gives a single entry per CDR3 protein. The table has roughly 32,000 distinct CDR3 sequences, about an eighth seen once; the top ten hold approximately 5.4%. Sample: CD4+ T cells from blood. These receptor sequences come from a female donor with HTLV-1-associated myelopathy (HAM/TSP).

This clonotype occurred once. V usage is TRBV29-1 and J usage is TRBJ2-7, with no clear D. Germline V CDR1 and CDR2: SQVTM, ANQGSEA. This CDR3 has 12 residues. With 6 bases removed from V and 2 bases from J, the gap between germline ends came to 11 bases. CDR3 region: CSVIRFPYEQYF. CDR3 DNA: TGCAGCGTAATCCGCTTCCCCTACGAGCAGTACTTC.

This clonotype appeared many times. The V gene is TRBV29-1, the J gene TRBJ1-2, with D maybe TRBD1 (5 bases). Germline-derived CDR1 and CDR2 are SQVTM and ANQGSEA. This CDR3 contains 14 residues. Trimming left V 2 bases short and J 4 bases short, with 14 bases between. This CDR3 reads CSVEIQGHRYGYTF. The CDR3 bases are TGCAGCGTTGAAATTCAAGGACACCGCTATGGCTACACCTTC.

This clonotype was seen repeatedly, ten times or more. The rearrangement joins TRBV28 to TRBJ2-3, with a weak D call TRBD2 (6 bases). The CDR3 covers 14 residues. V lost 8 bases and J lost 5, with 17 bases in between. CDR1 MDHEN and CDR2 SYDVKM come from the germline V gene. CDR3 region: CASLGGVLGDTQYF. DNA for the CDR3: TGTGCCAGCCTCGGGGGTGTCTTGGGAGATACGCAGTATTTT.

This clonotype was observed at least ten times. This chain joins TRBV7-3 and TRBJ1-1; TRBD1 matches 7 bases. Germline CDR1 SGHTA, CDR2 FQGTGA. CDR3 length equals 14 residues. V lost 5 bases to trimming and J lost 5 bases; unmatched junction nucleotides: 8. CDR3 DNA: TGTGCCAGCAGCCCCCAACAGGGGTCGACTGAAGCTTTCTTT. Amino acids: CASSPQQGSTEAFF.

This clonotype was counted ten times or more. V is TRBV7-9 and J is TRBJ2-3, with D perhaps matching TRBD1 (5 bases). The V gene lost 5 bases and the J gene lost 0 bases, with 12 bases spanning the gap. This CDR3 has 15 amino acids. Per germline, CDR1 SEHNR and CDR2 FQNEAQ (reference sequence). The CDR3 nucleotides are TGTGCCAGCAGCCCCCAGGGAACTAGCACAGATACGCAGTATTTT. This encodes CASSPQGTSTDTQYF.